A single sample is the source of the 2 T cell receptor beta chains below, sequenced in a study of CD8+ T cells in alopecia areata. As the sequencing template, cDNA was produced by extracting RNA and reverse transcribing it. TCRdb's copy holds only in-frame clones and misses some; the assay was immunoSEQ multiplex PCR. The data contain more than 200,000 clones, about two thirds of them seen just once; the ten biggest clones take up approximately 1.2%. This sample comprised CD4+ T cells sorted from blood, obtained at week 0. All receptors derive from a human donor with alopecia areata.

Comments on this clone: This sample includes further DNA sequences coding for the same CDR3. The chain joins TRBV29-1 to TRBJ2-5; 8 positions agree with TRBD1. The CDR3 has 14 residues. Germline values: CDR1 SQVTM, CDR2 ANQGSEA. With V trimmed by 3 bases and J by 5 bases, 8 bases remained unmatched. For the CDR3, the DNA is TGCAGCGTTGATGGAAGGGGGGACAGGGAGACCCAGTACTTC. It is translated as CSVDGRGDRETQYF.

V usage is TRBV5-1 and J usage is TRBJ2-3; 8 positions match TRBD1. This CDR3 is 11 amino acids long. V was clipped by 6 bases and J by 9 bases; unmatched bases: 3. The germline gives CDR1 SGHRS, CDR2 YFSETQ. Here the CDR3 reads CASMTGATQYF. CDR3 DNA sequence: TGCGCCAGCATGACAGGGGCAACGCAGTATTTT.